Shown below are 26 T cell receptor beta chains from a single sample sequenced in a study of tumor-infiltrating lymphocytes in primary liver carcinoma. Starting from approximately 470 ng of total RNA, TCR beta cDNA was produced with a primer in the constant region. Slightly modified ARM-PCR served as the procedure for the TCR beta libraries. These libraries came from three rounds of nested multiplex PCR. The first two PCR rounds used TRBV1-TRBV30 primers with a Cbeta primer, roughly 10 cycles each. TCRdb passed the multiplex PCR reads through MiXCR, listing each CDR3 protein once. The table lists fewer than 350,000 distinct CDR3 sequences, about 62% of them singletons, with roughly 9% in the top ten. The study extracted blood RNA from unsorted whole blood and also extracted germline DNA. The sequencing input was peripheral blood. Receptors were obtained from a man aged 35-49 years with primary liver carcinoma and hepatitis B virus infection.

CDR3 bases: TGTGCCAGCAGTCCCTCCGGGACTTCCTCCTACGAGCAGTACTTC. Translating it yields CASSPSGTSSYEQYF. The chain uses TRBV12-3 or TRBV12-4 and TRBJ2-7; TRBD2 is a possible D gene (6 bases). The V gene lost 5 bases and the J gene lost 0 bases, with 14 bases spanning the gap. The CDR3 spans 15 residues.

At least ten counts were recorded for this clonotype. The rearrangement uses TRBV10-3 and TRBJ2-1; D is possibly TRBD2 (6 bases). The CDR3 runs 13 residues. Germline V lookup: CDR1 ENHRY, CDR2 SYGVKD. V lost 8 bases to trimming and J lost 6 bases, with 14 bases between them. The CDR3 here is CAIRGTQGNEQFF. CDR3 nucleotides: TGTGCCATCCGAGGGACTCAAGGCAATGAGCAGTTCTTC.

As regards this clonotype: Given a much more abundant clone one base away, this may be a read error. CDR3 region: CAISDQQGINQPHHF. Written as DNA, the CDR3 is TGTGCCATCAGTGATCAACAGGGAATCAATCAGCCCCACCATTTT. V and J are TRBV10-3 and TRBJ1-5; possible D gene TRBD1, 6 bases. Germline CDR1 reads ENHRY; CDR2 reads SYGVKD. This CDR3 has 15 amino acids.

This clonotype turned up a few times. The DNA of the CDR3 is TGTGCCAGCAGCAAAGCGCGGACAGATTATGGCTACACCTTC. It is translated as CASSKARTDYGYTF. The chain links TRBV21-1 to TRBJ1-2; TRBD1, as called in the table, went unchecked against the DNA. TRBV21-1 counts as a pseudogene. The CDR3 has 14 residues.

This clonotype was recorded only once. This may stem from a read error, because a much larger clone lies one nucleotide away. The rearrangement uses TRBV6-5 and TRBJ1-2; D is unresolved. In germline, CDR1 is MNHEY, CDR2 SVGAGI. The CDR3 totals 16 residues. The chain's CDR3 is CVSSNEGDPAFRGYTF. For the CDR3, the DNA is TGTGTCAGCAGTAACGAAGGAGACCCTGCCTTCAGGGGCTACACCTTC.

Concerning this clonotype: It may be a read error: a sequence one base away is much more abundant. The genes are TRBV11-1 and TRBJ2-3; weak D call: TRBD2 (6 bases). The CDR3 spans 13 residues. Germline V lookup: CDR1 SGHAT, CDR2 FQDESV (reference sequence). The CDR3, as DNA: TGTGCCAGCAGCTTAGGGGAGGCAGATAAGCAGTATTTT. Its translation is CASSLGEADKQYF.

The V call is TRBV6-2 or TRBV6-3, the J call TRBJ1-5; tentative D call: TRBD1 (5 bases). This CDR3 is 12 amino acids long. V shed 11 bases and J shed 4 bases, with 12 bases lying between them. CDR1 and CDR2 from the germline V gene are MNHEY and SVGEGT. This chain's CDR3 is CAGKQVNQPQHF. The CDR3 DNA is TGTGCCGGCAAACAGGTTAATCAGCCCCAGCATTTT.

Notes on this clonotype: Relative to the germline gene, one junction end is altered; a read error may explain this. This chain connects TRBV4-3 to TRBJ1-5; tentative D call: TRBD1 (5 bases). CDR1 and CDR2 from the germline V gene are LGHNA and YSLEER. The CDR3 runs to 13 residues. CDR3 nucleotide sequence: TGTGCCAGCAGCCAGTCCAGGGAGCAGCCCCAGCGTTTT. This codes for CASSQSREQPQRF.

Turning to this clonotype: A much larger clone is a single base away; this may be a read error. The missing conserved phenylalanine or tryptophan at the end of this CDR3 makes a read error likely. The chain joins TRBV10-3 to TRBJ1-2, with D perhaps TRBD1 (5 bases). Trimming shortened V by 0 bases and J by 0 bases, and 8 bases separated the two germline ends. Per the germline V gene, CDR1 is ENHRY and CDR2 is SYGVKD. The CDR3 totals 15 residues. The CDR3 region has the DNA TGTGCCATCAGTGAGTCACAGGTAGCTAACTATGGCTACACCTTA. It is translated as CAISESQVANYGYTL.

V is TRBV7-9 and J is TRBJ1-1, with D uncertain. V lost 6 bases to trimming and J lost 5 bases, with 13 bases between them. Germline V gives CDR1 SEHNR, CDR2 FQNEAQ (reference sequence). The CDR3 runs 13 residues. The CDR3 spells CASRDGVGTEAFF. The CDR3 DNA reads as TGTGCCAGCAGGGACGGTGTCGGGACTGAAGCTTTCTTT. The complete variable domain, with remaining parts taken from reference TRBV7-9 and TRBJ1-1, reads DTGVSQNPRHKITKRGQNVTFRCDPISEHNRLYWYRQTLGQGPEFLTYFQNEAQLEKSRLLSDRFSAERPKGSFSTLEIQRTEQGDSAMYLCASRDGVGTEAFFGQGTRLTVV.

Comment on this clonotype: A read error may explain this, as a much larger clone is one base away. Here the CDR3 reads CASSRTVNLPLHF. Here the CDR3 DNA reads TGCGCCAGCAGTCGGACAGTAAATTTACCCCTCCACTTT. The V gene is TRBV10-2, the J gene TRBJ1-6, with D perhaps matching TRBD1 (6 bases). CDR1 and CDR2 from the germline V gene are WSHSY and SAAADI. The CDR3 totals 13 residues.

With regard to this clonotype: This sequence may be a read error, since a much larger clone differs from it by one base. CDR3 residues: CASSLWRGSGCYNEQFF. CDR3 DNA: TGTGCCAGCAGTTTATGGCGAGGGAGCGGGTGCTACAATGAGCAGTTCTTC. This chain joins TRBV28 and TRBJ2-1; possible D gene TRBD2, 6 bases. The V gene's germline CDR1 is MDHEN and CDR2 SYDVKM. The V end was cut by 0 bases, the J end by 3 bases, with 15 bases between. The CDR3 runs to 17 residues. The complete variable domain, with remaining parts taken from reference TRBV28 and TRBJ2-1, reads DVKVTQSSRYLVKRTGEKVFLECVQDMDHENMFWYRQDPGLGLRLIYFSYDVKMKEKGDIPEGYSVSREKKERFSLILESASTNQTSMYLCASSLWRGSGCYNEQFFGPGTRLTVL.

Details on this clonotype: A much more abundant neighbour one base away suggests this may be a read error. The J gene is TRBJ2-1, the V gene TRBV10-3; D uncertain. Germline CDR1 reads ENHRY; CDR2 reads SYGVKD. The CDR3 consists of 16 residues. V shed 3 bases and J shed 4 bases, with 16 bases lying between them. DNA of the CDR3: TGTGCCATCAGTGATTCCAGTCGGGTATCATACAATGAGCAGTTCTTC. It codes for CAISDSSRVSYNEQFF.

The V call is TRBV5-1, the J call TRBJ2-7, with D perhaps matching TRBD2 (5 bases). Trimming removed 1 base from V and 7 bases from J, with 18 bases in between. Germline loops: CDR1 SGHRS, CDR2 YFSETQ. The CDR3 runs 15 residues. The DNA for the CDR3 is TGCGCCAGCAGCTTGTCCGGCCAGAGGGTGGGGGAGCAGTACTTC. It yields the protein CASSLSGQRVGEQYF.

V gene TRBV11-2 combines with J gene TRBJ2-7, with D possibly TRBD1 on 6 matching bases. Trimming pared 10 bases from V and 7 bases from J, leaving 26 bases between. The germline V gene encodes CDR1 SGHAT and CDR2 FQNNGV. This CDR3 has 15 residues. CDR3 region: CANRLGAGLLKEQYF. Here the CDR3 DNA reads TGTGCCAACAGATTGGGGGCAGGTCTCCTCAAGGAGCAGTACTTC.

In its sample, this clonotype was seen many times. The gene calls are TRBV10-1 and TRBJ1-1; 9 positions match TRBD1. Trimming took 2 bases from V and 4 from J; bases not matched to a gene: 5. The CDR3 contains 15 residues. Germline CDR1 is WNHNN and CDR2 is SYGVQD (reference sequence). The CDR3 DNA follows: TGCGCCAGCAGTGAGACCGGGACAGGGATCACTGAAGCTTTCTTT. Its translation is CASSETGTGITEAFF.

V and J are TRBV28 and TRBJ2-6; D not resolved. V lost 5 bases and J lost 2, with 10 bases in between. The V gene's germline CDR1 is MDHEN and CDR2 SYDVKM. The CDR3 contains 15 residues. In DNA, the CDR3 is TGTGCCAGCAGTCGGTTGACCCCTGGGGCCAACGTCCTGACTTTC. Encoded protein: CASSRLTPGANVLTF.

This clonotype was seen only once. A much larger clone differs from this one at a single base, so this may be a read error. The genes are TRBV12-3 or TRBV12-4 and TRBJ2-2; a weak D match, TRBD1 (5 bases). The CDR3 runs to 13 residues. The CDR3: CARSLVGDGELFF. The CDR3 nucleotides read TGTGCCAGGAGTTTAGTAGGGGACGGGGAGCTGTTTTTT.

This clonotype was counted ten times or more. The V call is TRBV6-6, the J call TRBJ1-5; 7 bases fit TRBD1. The germline gives CDR1 MNHNY, CDR2 SVGAGI (reference sequence). Trimming at V came to 6 bases and at J to 7 bases, leaving 6 bases not matched to a gene. CDR3 length: 13 amino acids. The DNA for the CDR3 is TGTGCCAGCAGAAGGGGGCAGGGGCAGCCCCAGCATTTT. This translates into CASRRGQGQPQHF.

This clonotype was counted a few times. V and J are TRBV7-9 and TRBJ1-2, with D possibly being TRBD1 (6 bases). The V end lost 5 bases, the J end lost 1 base, and 14 bases lay between the germline ends. The CDR3 consists of 15 residues. CDR1 SEHNR and CDR2 FQNEAQ come from the germline V gene (reference sequence). The CDR3 DNA reads as TGTGCCAGCAGCCCCGGACAGTACCGTAACTATGGCTACACCTTC. The encoded protein is CASSPGQYRNYGYTF.

With respect to this clonotype: A much larger clone differs by one base, so this may be a read error. This is likely a read error, given that the CDR3 carries no conserved phenylalanine or tryptophan at its end. This rearrangement joins TRBV12-3 or TRBV12-4 to TRBJ1-1, with a weak D call TRBD1 (5 bases). V was cut by 6 bases and J by 4 bases, with 18 bases left in between. The CDR3 has 15 amino acids. CDR3 in amino acids: CASSRQGAGGTEAFL. The CDR3 bases are TGTGCCAGCAGCCGGCAGGGTGCTGGGGGCACTGAAGCTTTCCTT.

This chain joins TRBV6-5 and TRBJ1-1; D is possibly TRBD1 (6 bases). This CDR3 has 17 residues. Trimming cost V 5 bases and J 4 bases, with 23 bases left between them. Looked up from germline, CDR1 is MNHEY and CDR2 is SVGAGI. In nucleotides, the CDR3 is TGTGCCAGCAGTCCCCCCACGGGGGCGGTAGGTATCACTGAAGCTTTCTTT. The encoded protein is CASSPPTGAVGITEAFF.

Points on this clonotype: This may stem from a read error, because a much larger clone lies one nucleotide away. The chain carries TRBV4-2 and TRBJ2-1; TRBD2 might be the D (6 bases). CDR3 length: 14 residues. V dropped 3 bases and J dropped 7 bases, with 13 bases sitting between them. Per the germline V gene, CDR1 is LGHNA and CDR2 is YNFKEQ. The CDR3 DNA follows: TGTGCCAGCAGCCAGGGGGGAGTTTGGAATGAGCAGTTCTTC. Amino acid sequence: CASSQGGVWNEQFF.

At least ten counts were recorded for this clonotype. The chain recombines TRBV29-1 with TRBJ2-1; 7 positions agree with TRBD2. The CDR3 length is 11 residues. V trimming: 4 bases; J trimming: 10 bases; junction bases outside the gene matches: 4. Germline assignment: CDR1 SQVTM and CDR2 ANQGSEA. The CDR3 sequence: CSVGGGKEQFF. For the CDR3, the DNA is TGCAGCGTTGGGGGGGGGAAGGAGCAGTTCTTC.

This clonotype was seen many times. The chain recombines TRBV10-3 with TRBJ2-6; tentative D call: TRBD2 (5 bases). The CDR3 has 17 residues. The germline gives CDR1 ENHRY, CDR2 SYGVKD. Trimming removed 2 bases at V and 2 bases at J, with 13 bases between. This chain's CDR3 is CAISEDAGGPGANVLTF. DNA of the CDR3: TGTGCCATCAGTGAGGACGCGGGCGGTCCTGGGGCCAACGTCCTGACTTTC.

This clonotype was recorded only once. One base away lies a much larger clone, so this may be a sequencing read error. The chain carries TRBV6-1 and TRBJ2-5; D uncertain. This CDR3 spans 14 amino acids. In germline, CDR1 is MNHNS, CDR2 SASEGT. V shed 6 bases and J shed 4 bases, with 15 bases lying between them. CDR3 in amino acids: CASRRWGTRETQYF. The CDR3 DNA follows: TGTGCCAGCAGGAGGTGGGGAACCCGAGAGACCCAGTACTTC.